Listed below are T cell receptor beta chains from one sample, sequenced in a study of blood T cells in healthy people across ages. One entry per CDR3 protein, called by TCRdb with MiXCR from the 5' RACE reads. The sample lists around 1,600,000 distinct CDR3 sequences; approximately 43% were seen once. The source material was blood. Source of these receptors: a young woman in good health. The CDR3 runs from the conserved cysteine through the conserved F or W. The D gene is left open where the match is weak. The size of a clone is reported for some rows only, either as once, few or many, or as a class for expanded clones.

d_gene,j_gene,abundance,v_gene,CDR3nt,CDR3aa
-,TRBJ1-2,few,TRBV6-5,TGTGCCAGCAGAGAGGGAGCAAACTATGGCTACACCTTC,CASREGANYGYTF
TRBD2,TRBJ2-4,few,TRBV20-1,TGCAGTGCTAGAGTGGGACTAGCGGGAGGGGTCTTCCCTAGTGAGCAGTACTTC,CSARVGLAGGVFPSEQYF
TRBD2,TRBJ2-1,many,TRBV29-1,TGCAGCGTCCATGCCCTAGCGGGGCGAGAGCAGTTCTTC,CSVHALAGREQFF
TRBD1,TRBJ1-6,many,TRBV4-3,TGCGCCAGCAGCCAAGATGGACCGGGACAGGGAATTTCACCCCTCCACTTT,CASSQDGPGQGISPLHF
-,TRBJ2-7,many,TRBV5-1,TGTGCCAGCAGTTTAGGCCAGAGCTCCTACGAGCAGTACTTC,CASSLGQSSYEQYF
TRBD1,TRBJ1-5,few,TRBV20-1,TGCAGTGCGCGACAGGGTCATAGGCCCCAGCATTTT,CSARQGHRPQHF
TRBD1,TRBJ1-6,-,TRBV20-1,TGCAGTGCTCCTCGGACAGGGGGCTATTCACCCCTCCACTTT,CSAPRTGGYSPLHF
TRBD2,TRBJ2-1,-,TRBV19,TGTGCCAGTAGTCTAGTCCCTAGCGGCAATGAGCAGTTCTTC,CASSLVPSGNEQFF
-,TRBJ2-3,few,TRBV12-3/TRBV12-4,TGTGCCAGCAGTTTATTGCGGGGCTCAATATCCACAGATACGCAGTATTTT,CASSLLRGSISTDTQYF
-,TRBJ2-7,-,TRBV25-1,TGTGCCAGCAGTGAACAGGAAATATACAATGAGCAGTACTTC,CASSEQEIYNEQYF
-,TRBJ1-5,-,TRBV6-5,TGTGCCAGCAGTTACGTGGCAGCAAATCAGCCCCAGCATTTT,CASSYVAANQPQHF
-,TRBJ2-7,few,TRBV3-1,TGTGCCAGCAGCCTAAACGCTGGCTACGAGCAGTACTTC,CASSLNAGYEQYF
-,TRBJ2-5,-,TRBV9,TGTGCCAGCAGCGTCCATTCGGCCCAAGAGACCCAGTACTTC,CASSVHSAQETQYF
-,TRBJ1-2,-,TRBV5-5,TGTGCCAGCGATACTGTCCCGGCTGGGTATGGCTACACCTTC,CASDTVPAGYGYTF
-,TRBJ2-7,few,TRBV9,TGTGCCAGCAGCGTAGGAGTGGATATGTCCTACGAGCAGTACTTC,CASSVGVDMSYEQYF
-,TRBJ2-5,-,TRBV24-1,TGTGCCACCAGTGATTTGCCGAATGAGCAGTACTTC,CATSDLPNEQYF
-,TRBJ1-1,-,TRBV20-1,TGCAGTGCTACAAGGGCAGGGCTTGAAGCTTTCTTT,CSATRAGLEAFF
-,TRBJ2-2,-,TRBV13,TGTGCCAGCACCGGAGGTCCCGGGACCACCGGGGAGCTGTTTTTT,CASTGGPGTTGELFF
-,TRBJ2-1,-,TRBV18,TGTGCCAGCTCACCTACGTCGGTTGAGCAGTTCTTC,CASSPTSVEQFF
TRBD2,TRBJ2-1,few,TRBV12-3/TRBV12-4,TGTGCCAGCCCCCCGGGACTAGCGGGGGGGCCCGGGAATGAGCAGTTCTTC,CASPPGLAGGPGNEQFF
-,TRBJ2-7,-,TRBV9,TGTGCCAGCAGCTCCCAGGGCTGGGATCACAATGAGCAGTACTTC,CASSSQGWDHNEQYF
TRBD1,TRBJ2-5,few,TRBV7-2,TGTGCCAGCAAAGCCTGGACAGGGATTCAAGAGACCCAGTACTTC,CASKAWTGIQETQYF
TRBD1,TRBJ1-4,-,TRBV7-4,TGTGCCAGCCCCCCCGGGACAGGGTGGGAAAAACTGTTTTTT,CASPPGTGWEKLFF
-,TRBJ2-1,-,TRBV30,TGTGCCGGGAGTGTAATCAATGAGCAGTTCTTC,CAGSVINEQFF
TRBD2,TRBJ2-7,-,TRBV7-2,TGTGCCAGCAGCTTAGTAGGACGGGGGGATTACGAGCAGTACTTC,CASSLVGRGDYEQYF
-,TRBJ2-7,-,TRBV7-4,TGTGCCAGCAGCTCCCTGGGACGAGCGCGCCCCTACGAGCAGTACTTC,CASSSLGRARPYEQYF
-,TRBJ2-6,-,TRBV5-1,TGCGCCAGCAGTAAGGGGGGCACTGGGGCCAACGTCCTGGCTTTC,CASSKGGTGANVLAF
TRBD1,TRBJ1-2,few,TRBV28,TGTGCCGGCCGAGGGACAGGGAACTATGGCTACACCTTC,CAGRGTGNYGYTF
TRBD2,TRBJ2-1,-,TRBV27,TGTGCCAGCAGTACGCTAGCGGGAGATTTCTGCGAGCAGTTCTTC,CASSTLAGDFCEQFF
-,TRBJ1-5,many,TRBV5-1,TGCGCCAGCAGAGACCAGCCCCAGCATTTT,CASRDQPQHF
-,TRBJ1-5,few,TRBV27,TGTGCCAGCAGCCCTGGACTGACTAATCAGCCCCAGCATTTT,CASSPGLTNQPQHF
TRBD1,TRBJ1-2,-,TRBV20-1,TGCAGTGCTATCGACAGGGCTCCTAACTATGACTACACCTTC,CSAIDRAPNYDYTF
-,TRBJ2-7,few,TRBV4-3,TGCGCCAGCAGCCAAGATCTAAGACCGGCGTCTTGGCGACAGTACTTC,CASSQDLRPASWRQYF
-,TRBJ2-5,-,TRBV5-1,TGCGCCAGCAGCGTTCGGACGGCACGGACCCAGTACTTC,CASSVRTARTQYF
-,TRBJ2-7,few,TRBV9,TGTGCCAGCAGCGTAGCTGACAGAACCTACGAGCAGTACTTC,CASSVADRTYEQYF
-,TRBJ2-7,few,TRBV20-1,TGCAGTGCTAGAAGACCTGACGCGCCAGGCGAGCAGTACTTC,CSARRPDAPGEQYF
-,TRBJ1-2,-,TRBV20-1,TGCAGTGCTAGTCTCACGCAGGGATACTATGGCTACACCTTC,CSASLTQGYYGYTF
-,TRBJ2-7,-,TRBV29-1,TGCAGCGTTGGGGGGCAGGCGAGCTACGAGCAGTACTTC,CSVGGQASYEQYF
TRBD2,TRBJ2-3,-,TRBV19,TGTGCCAGTAGTATAGCCGGGGGGAGGCCTAGCACAGATACGCAGTATTTT,CASSIAGGRPSTDTQYF
-,TRBJ2-1,few,TRBV11-2,TGTGCCAGCAGCCAAGGACAACGGAACAATGAGCAGTTCTTC,CASSQGQRNNEQFF
TRBD1,TRBJ1-2,-,TRBV28,TGTGCCAGCAACCTAGGGAGGACAGGGTTCTATGGCTACACCTTC,CASNLGRTGFYGYTF
-,TRBJ1-2,-,TRBV11-2,TGTGCCAGCAGCTTAGTCAATAGGGAACGTGGCTGCACCTTC,CASSLVNRERGCTF
TRBD2,TRBJ2-7,few,TRBV28,TGTGCCAGCAGTTTAATCCAGCGGGGGTACAATGAGCAGTACTTC,CASSLIQRGYNEQYF
TRBD1,TRBJ2-7,many,TRBV6-2/TRBV6-3,TGTGCCAGCAAGACAGGGTCCTACGAGCAGTACTTC,CASKTGSYEQYF
-,TRBJ2-3,many,TRBV6-6,TGTGCCAGCAGTTACGGGTCTACCCGCACAGATACGCAGTATTTT,CASSYGSTRTDTQYF
-,TRBJ2-3,few,TRBV6-5,TGTGCCAGCAGTTATCAGGACAGATACACAGATACGCAGTATTTT,CASSYQDRYTDTQYF